Each of the 7 T cell receptor beta chains below was sequenced from the same sample in a study of metastatic and nonmetastatic thyroid tumors. All patients were treatment-naive before thyroid surgery. Through MiXCR, TCRdb re-clonotyped the PCR reads. The repertoire includes roughly 63,000 clones, 16% of them detected once, and just under 9.5% sits in the top ten. The source material was blood. The receptors come from a male donor with papillary thyroid cancer or a benign thyroid nodule (not recorded which). Some clones in this sample may be carry-over from other donors' samples.

Ten or more counts support this clone. The chain couples TRBV7-2 to TRBJ1-5; the D is unclear. Trimming left V 5 bases short and J 3 bases short, with 14 bases between. The CDR3 is made up of 15 amino acids. Germline V lookup: CDR1 SGHTA, CDR2 FQGNSA. Here the CDR3 DNA reads TGTGCCAGCAGCGACGACTTGAGGGTCAATCAGCCCCAGCATTTT. Translated: CASSDDLRVNQPQHF.

The chain carries TRBV19 and TRBJ1-1; D call uncertain. CDR3 length: 12 residues. The germline gives CDR1 LNHDA, CDR2 SQIVND (reference sequence). Trimming stripped 4 bases from V and 11 bases from J, with 14 bases between. For the CDR3, the DNA is TGTGCCAGTAGTACCATACCTTCCGAGGCTTTCTTT. Amino acids: CASSTIPSEAFF.

This clone has ten or more counts. The rearrangement uses TRBV29-1 and TRBJ2-7, with D uncertain. Germline V CDR1 and CDR2: SQVTM, ANQGSEA. V gave up 0 bases and J gave up 7 bases, with 7 bases separating them. CDR3 size: 11 residues. CDR3 amino acids: CSVEDLKEQYF. CDR3 bases: TGCAGCGTTGAAGATCTTAAAGAGCAGTACTTC.

This clone has at least ten counts. This chain connects TRBV28 to TRBJ1-2, with D unresolved. Trimming took 8 bases from V and 3 from J, leaving 10 bases between them. CDR1 and CDR2 from the germline V gene are MDHEN and SYDVKM. CDR3 length: 12 amino acids. The CDR3 DNA reads as TGTGCCAGCTCAGGCAGCCACTATGGCTACACCTTC. The encoded protein is CASSGSHYGYTF.

This clone is medium-sized. The chain recombines TRBV5-1 with TRBJ2-7, with D perhaps TRBD1 or TRBD2 (5 bases each). The CDR3 is 16 amino acids. V was pared by 1 base and J by 0 bases, with 14 bases between. Germline CDR1 and CDR2: SGHRS and YFSETQ. The CDR3 DNA reads as TGCGCCAGCAGCTTGCGTCCGGGACCAAGCTCCTACGAGCAGTACTTC. Amino acid sequence: CASSLRPGPSSYEQYF.

This clone has at least ten counts. The chain combines TRBV20-1 with TRBJ1-5, with no clear D. The CDR3 covers 15 residues. Germline CDR1 reads DFQATT; CDR2 reads SNEGSKA (reference sequence). Between the trimmed V and J ends, which lost 2 bases and 0 bases, there was a span of 11 bases. The CDR3 is CSARSRVYSNQPQHF. The DNA of the CDR3 is TGCAGTGCTAGATCGAGGGTTTATAGCAATCAGCCCCAGCATTTT.

In its sample, this clone was seen a few times. The same CDR3 also results from other DNA sequences found in this sample. The genes are TRBV19 and TRBJ2-4, with TRBD2 identical over 7 bases. Germline V gene lookup returns CDR1 LNHDA and CDR2 SQIVND (reference sequence). The CDR3 has 16 residues. J lost 4 bases, V lost 8 bases, and 14 bases had no gene match. The CDR3 sequence: CASRRGGQLAKNIQYF. The CDR3 nucleotides read TGTGCCAGTCGGAGGGGAGGGCAGCTAGCAAAAAACATTCAGTACTTC.